Sequencing of this T cell receptor beta chain was carried out in a study of shared clonotypes between healthy human individuals. CD45RO negativity and positive selection for CCR7 defined naive CD8 cells, a population that excluded terminally differentiated effector memory CD45RA+ cells. The donors, healthy adults who were HIV-negative, had experienced no recent acute infections or vaccinations. CDR1 and CDR2 from the germline V gene are SGHRS and YFSETQ. With V trimmed by 1 base and J by 6 bases, 5 bases remained unmatched. The CDR3 is made up of 14 amino acids. Note on this clone: The target antigen is unknown.

Study results and limitations: Against clonotypes common to all four donors, non-shared ones had lower generation probabilities. Rarefaction exposed incomplete sorted-subset sequencing despite large depth.

The repertoire was sequenced with immunoSEQ multiplex PCR; TCRdb's copy has only in-frame clones and lacks some. The sample includes 2 million to 2.5 million clones, about 92% seen only once; the top ten take roughly 1.7%. The clonotype was recovered from a man between 18 and 29 years old in good health. Some clones in this sample may be carry-over from other donors' samples. This chain links TRBV5-1 with TRBJ1-2, with TRBD1 matching over 8 bases. The material sequenced was naive CD8+ T cells from PBMCs. The CDR3 coding sequence is TGCGCCAGCAGCTTGACAGGGGGTGGTAATGGCTACACCTTC. Amino acids: CASSLTGGGNGYTF.